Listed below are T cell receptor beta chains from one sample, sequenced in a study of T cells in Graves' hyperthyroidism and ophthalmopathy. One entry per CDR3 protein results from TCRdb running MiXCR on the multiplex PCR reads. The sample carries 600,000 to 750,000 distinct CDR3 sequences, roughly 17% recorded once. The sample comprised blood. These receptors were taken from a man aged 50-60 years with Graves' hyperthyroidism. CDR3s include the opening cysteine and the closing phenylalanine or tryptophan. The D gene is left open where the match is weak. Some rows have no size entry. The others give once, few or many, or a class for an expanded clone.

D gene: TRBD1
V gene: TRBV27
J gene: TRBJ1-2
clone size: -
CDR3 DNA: TGTGCCAGCAGTTTACGGACAGGGTACAGAACTAACTATGGCTACACCTTC
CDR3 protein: CASSLRTGYRTNYGYTF

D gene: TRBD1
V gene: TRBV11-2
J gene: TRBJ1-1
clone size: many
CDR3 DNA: TGTGCCAGCAGCTTTTTACAGGGGGCTGATGAAGCTTTCTTT
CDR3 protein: CASSFLQGADEAFF

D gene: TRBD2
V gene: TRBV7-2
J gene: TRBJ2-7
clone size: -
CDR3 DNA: TGTGCCAGCAGCCCTGGCGGGAGGGGGTCCTACGAGCAGTACTTC
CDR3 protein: CASSPGGRGSYEQYF

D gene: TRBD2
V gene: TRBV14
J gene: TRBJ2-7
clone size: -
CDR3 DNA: TGTGCCAGCAGCCAAGATTTGCGGCGGGAGTCCTACGAGCAGTACTTC
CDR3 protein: CASSQDLRRESYEQYF

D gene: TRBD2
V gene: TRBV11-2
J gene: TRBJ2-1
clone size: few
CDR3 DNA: TGTACCAGCAGCTTAGGCGGTAGCGGGAGGGCCTACAATGAGCAGTTCTTC
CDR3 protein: CTSSLGGSGRAYNEQFF

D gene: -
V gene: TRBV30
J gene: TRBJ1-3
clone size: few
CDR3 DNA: TGTGCCTGGGACAGCTCTGGAAACACCATATATTTT
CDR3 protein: CAWDSSGNTIYF

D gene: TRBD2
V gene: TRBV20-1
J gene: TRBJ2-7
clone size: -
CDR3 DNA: TGCAGTGCTAGACCACTGACTCTAGCGGAGACCTACGAGCAGTACTTC
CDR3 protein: CSARPLTLAETYEQYF

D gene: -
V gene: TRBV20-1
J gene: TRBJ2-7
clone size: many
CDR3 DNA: TGCAGTGCTAGAGATCCCGGGGAAATCGGCTACGAGCAGTACTTC
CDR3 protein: CSARDPGEIGYEQYF

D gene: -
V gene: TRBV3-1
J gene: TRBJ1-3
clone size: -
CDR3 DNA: TGTGCCAGCAGCCAAGATCGAGGGCAGTCCCTGCGGAACACCATATATTTT
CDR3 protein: CASSQDRGQSLRNTIYF

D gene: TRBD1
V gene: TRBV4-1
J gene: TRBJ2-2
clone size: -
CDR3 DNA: TGCGCCAGCAGCCACCTCCCGGACAGGGGGACCGGGGAGCTGTTTTTT
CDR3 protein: CASSHLPDRGTGELFF

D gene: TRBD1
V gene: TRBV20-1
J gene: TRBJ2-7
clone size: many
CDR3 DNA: TGCAGTGCTAGGGTCCGGGGACAGGGGGCCTACGAGCAGTACTTC
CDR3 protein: CSARVRGQGAYEQYF

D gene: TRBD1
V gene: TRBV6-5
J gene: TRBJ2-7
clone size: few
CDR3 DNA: TGTGCCAGCAGTTCCCTTACAGGGGAGTCGTACGAGCAGTACTTC
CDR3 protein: CASSSLTGESYEQYF

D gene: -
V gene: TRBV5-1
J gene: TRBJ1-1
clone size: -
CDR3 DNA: TGCGCCAGCAGCACCCGGGGGGGGGTCGACACTGAAGCTTTCTTT
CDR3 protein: CASSTRGGVDTEAFF

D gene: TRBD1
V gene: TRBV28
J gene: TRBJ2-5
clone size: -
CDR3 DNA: TGTGCCAGCAGTTTGGTGGGACAGGGGACGGAGACCCAGTACTTC
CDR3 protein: CASSLVGQGTETQYF

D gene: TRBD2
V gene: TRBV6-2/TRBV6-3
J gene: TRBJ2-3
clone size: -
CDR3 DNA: TGTGCCAGCAGGCCCCGACTAGCGGGGTTCACAGATACGCAGTATTTT
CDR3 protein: CASRPRLAGFTDTQYF

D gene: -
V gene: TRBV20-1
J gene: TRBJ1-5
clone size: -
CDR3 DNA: TGCAGTGCTAGCAGGGCAATCAGGGATCAGCCCCAGCATTTT
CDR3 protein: CSASRAIRDQPQHF

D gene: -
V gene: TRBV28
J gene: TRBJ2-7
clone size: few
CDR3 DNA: TGTGCCAGCAGTACCGAGACGCCCTACGAGCAGCACTTC
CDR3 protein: CASSTETPYEQHF

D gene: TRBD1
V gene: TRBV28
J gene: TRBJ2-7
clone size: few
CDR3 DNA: TGTGCCAGCACTCCGGGACAGACCTTCCACGAGCAGTACTTC
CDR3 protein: CASTPGQTFHEQYF

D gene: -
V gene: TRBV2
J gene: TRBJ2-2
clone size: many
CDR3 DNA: TGTGCCAGCAAGGACTCCACCGGGGAGCTGTTTTTT
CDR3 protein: CASKDSTGELFF

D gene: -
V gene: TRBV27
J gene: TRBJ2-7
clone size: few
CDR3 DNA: TGTGCCAGTAAACCTAGGACAAACTCCTACGAGCAGTACTTC
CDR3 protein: CASKPRTNSYEQYF

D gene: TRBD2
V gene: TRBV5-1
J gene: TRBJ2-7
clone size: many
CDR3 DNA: TGCGCCAGCAGCTTGGATCTGCGGGAGAGCTCCTACGAGCAGTACTTC
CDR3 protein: CASSLDLRESSYEQYF

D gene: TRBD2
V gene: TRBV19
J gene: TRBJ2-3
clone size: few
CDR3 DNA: TGTGCCAGTAGTATTAACAGGGGACTAGCGGGAGTAGGTCGCGGAGATACGCAGTATTTT
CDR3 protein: CASSINRGLAGVGRGDTQYF

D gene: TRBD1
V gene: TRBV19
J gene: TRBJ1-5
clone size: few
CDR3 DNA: TGTGCCAGTAAAGGGACAGATTATAGCAATCAGCCCCAGCATTTT
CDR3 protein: CASKGTDYSNQPQHF

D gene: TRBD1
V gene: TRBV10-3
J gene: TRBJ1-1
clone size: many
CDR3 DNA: TGTGCCATCAGTAGAATCACCGGGACAGGGGAGTTAATGAACACTGAAGCTTTCTTT
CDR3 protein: CAISRITGTGELMNTEAFF

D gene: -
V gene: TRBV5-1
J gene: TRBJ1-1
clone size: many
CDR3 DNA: TGCGCCAGCGGAGGGGGGGGGGCTACTGACACTGAAGCTTTCTTT
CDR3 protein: CASGGGGATDTEAFF

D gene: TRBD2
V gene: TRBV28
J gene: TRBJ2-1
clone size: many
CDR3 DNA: TGTGCCAGCAGACTCGGGACTAGCGTGGAGTTAAAGCAGTTCTTC
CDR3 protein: CASRLGTSVELKQFF

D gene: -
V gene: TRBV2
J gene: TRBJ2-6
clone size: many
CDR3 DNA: TGTGCCGGGTCTGGGGCCAACGTCCTGACTTTC
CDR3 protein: CAGSGANVLTF

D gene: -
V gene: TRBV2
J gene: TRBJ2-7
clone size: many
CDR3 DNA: TGTGCCAGCAAAGAGGACATCCACTCCCTGTACGAGCAGTACTTC
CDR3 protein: CASKEDIHSLYEQYF

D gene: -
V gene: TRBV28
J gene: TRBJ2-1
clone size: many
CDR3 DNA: TGTGCCAGCAGTTCTCAGGGCAGGGATCACAATGAGCAGTTCTTC
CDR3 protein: CASSSQGRDHNEQFF

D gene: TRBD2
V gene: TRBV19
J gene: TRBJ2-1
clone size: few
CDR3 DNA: TGTGCCAGTAGTTCGGGGGGGGACTACAATGAGCAGTTCTTC
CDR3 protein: CASSSGGDYNEQFF

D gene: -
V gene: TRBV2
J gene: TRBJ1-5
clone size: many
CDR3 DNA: TGTGCCAGCAGTGACGGCGACTTCGATCAGCCCCAGCATTTT
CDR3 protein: CASSDGDFDQPQHF

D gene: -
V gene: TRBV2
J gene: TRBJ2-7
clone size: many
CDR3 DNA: TGTGCCAGCACCCTGGGCCACCCCGACGAGCAGTACTTC
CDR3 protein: CASTLGHPDEQYF

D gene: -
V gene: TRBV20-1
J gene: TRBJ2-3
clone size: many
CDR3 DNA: TGCAGTGCTAGCCGGACCAACGGAGGGAGAGATACGCAGTATTTT
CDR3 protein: CSASRTNGGRDTQYF

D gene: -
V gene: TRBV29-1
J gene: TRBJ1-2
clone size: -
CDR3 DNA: TGCAGCGCCGAAGGGGGGGACTATGGCTACACCTTC
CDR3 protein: CSAEGGDYGYTF

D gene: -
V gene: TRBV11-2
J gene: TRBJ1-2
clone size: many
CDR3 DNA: TGTGCCAGCAGCGCTCCGGGACTCAGAGGGCACTATGGCTACACCTTC
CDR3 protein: CASSAPGLRGHYGYTF

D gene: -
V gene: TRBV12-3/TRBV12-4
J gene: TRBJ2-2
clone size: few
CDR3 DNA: TGTGCCAGCAGTTTGCACGAGCGCGGGGAGCTGTTTTTT
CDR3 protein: CASSLHERGELFF

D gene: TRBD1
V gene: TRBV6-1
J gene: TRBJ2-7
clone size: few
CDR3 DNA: TGTGCCAGCAGTTTCTACCGGGACAGGGGCTACGAGCAGTACTTC
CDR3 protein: CASSFYRDRGYEQYF

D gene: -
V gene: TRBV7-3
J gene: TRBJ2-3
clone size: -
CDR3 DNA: TGTGCCAGCAGCTCCCGGGGGAGCACAGATGCGCAGTATTTT
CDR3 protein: CASSSRGSTDAQYF